A single sample is the source of the 30 T cell receptor beta chains below, sequenced in a study of T-cell memory formation after mild COVID-19. TCRdb analysed the 5' RACE reads with MiXCR anew, one entry per CDR3 protein. The sample lists about 440,000 distinct CDR3 sequences, 15% to 20% seen once, with 7.5% to 9.5% in the top ten. Sample: PBMCs or a T cell subset sorted from them (not recorded which). The receptor source for this set is an adult woman who had mild COVID-19 (a few samples of this study predate the infection). Cell type and time point are not known.

The rearrangement links TRBV6-5 to TRBJ1-2; TRBD1 matches at 7 bases. Germline V gene lookup returns CDR1 MNHEY and CDR2 SVGAGI. This CDR3 is 15 amino acids long. V was pared by 8 bases and J by 4 bases, with 13 bases of the junction left unmatched. The DNA for the CDR3 is TGTGCCAGCTCGGGGAACAGGGGAAGTCGCTATGGCTACACCTTC. It codes for CASSGNRGSRYGYTF.

This clonotype was seen a few times. V is TRBV5-1 and J is TRBJ2-2; no firm D call. V gave up 3 bases and J gave up 3 bases, with 15 bases separating them. The CDR3 spans 16 residues. The germline CDR1 and CDR2 sequences are SGHRS and YFSETQ. The chain's CDR3 is CASSSGGVAYTGELFF. The CDR3 DNA reads as TGCGCCAGCAGCTCCGGCGGAGTAGCTTACACCGGGGAGCTGTTTTTT.

The chain combines TRBV7-2 with TRBJ2-7; D is possibly TRBD2 (5 bases). The CDR3 extends over 14 amino acids. V lost 5 bases to trimming and J lost 2 bases, with 13 bases between them. Germline loops: CDR1 SGHTA, CDR2 FQGNSA. The CDR3 DNA is TGTGCCAGCAGCAGGAACCCCGGGACCTACGAGCAGTACTTC. Translating gives CASSRNPGTYEQYF. The variable domain in full, completed from reference TRBV7-2 and TRBJ2-7, reads GAGVSQSPSNKVTEKGKDVELRCDPISGHTALYWYRQSLGQGLEFLIYFQGNSAPDKSGLPSDRFSAERTGGSVSTLTIQRTQQEDSAVYLCASSRNPGTYEQYFGPGTRLTVT.

CDR3 DNA sequence: TGTGCCAGCAGCGCACGACAGGAGTACTACAATGAGCAGTTCTTC. Translation gives CASSARQEYYNEQFF. J is TRBJ2-1 and V is TRBV4-2; D is possibly TRBD1 (6 bases). The germline CDR1 and CDR2 sequences are LGHNA and YNFKEQ. Trimming stripped 5 bases from V and 3 bases from J, with 14 bases between. The length of the CDR3 is 15 residues.

CDR3 in amino acids: CASRGALGRASTDTQYF. CDR3 DNA sequence: TGTGCCAGCAGGGGGGCACTCGGGAGGGCTAGCACAGATACGCAGTATTTT. The V and J genes are TRBV6-2 or TRBV6-3 and TRBJ2-3; 8 positions match TRBD2. The germline V gene has CDR1 MNHEY and CDR2 SVGEGT. With 6 bases clipped from V and 0 bases from J, the junction kept 11 bases outside the gene matches. The CDR3 runs 17 residues.

In its sample, this clonotype was seen a few times. The chain joins TRBV5-6 to TRBJ2-7, with 10 bases lining up with TRBD1. Germline CDR1 is SGHDT and CDR2 is YYEEEE. This CDR3 contains 14 residues. After removal of 2 bases from V and 3 bases from J, the junction contained 2 bases not matched to a gene. The CDR3 region is CASSFGTGVYEQYF. The DNA of the CDR3 is TGTGCCAGCAGCTTTGGGACAGGGGTCTACGAGCAGTACTTC.

There are a few counts of this clonotype. This chain joins TRBV12-3 or TRBV12-4 and TRBJ2-1; the D call may be TRBD1 or TRBD2 (5 bases each). V was clipped by 3 bases and J by 2 bases, with 8 bases between them. The CDR3 length is 14 residues. Here the CDR3 DNA reads TGTGCCAGCAGTTTGGGGGTGCCCTACAATGAGCAGTTCTTC. Translation gives CASSLGVPYNEQFF.

This clonotype has more than one count but fewer than ten. The chain joins TRBV24-1 to TRBJ1-1; D is perhaps TRBD1 (6 bases). This CDR3 spans 15 amino acids. The V gene's germline CDR1 is KGHDR and CDR2 SFDVKD. V dropped 2 bases and J dropped 1 base, with 10 bases sitting between them. The CDR3 region is CATSDSGHTNTEAFF. The DNA for the CDR3 is TGTGCCACCAGTGATTCGGGACATACGAACACTGAAGCTTTCTTT.

This clonotype was counted at least ten times. J is TRBJ2-4 and V is TRBV18; 8 positions match TRBD1. Germline loops: CDR1 KGHSH, CDR2 LQKENI. There are 19 residues in the CDR3. J lost 2 bases, V lost 0 bases, and 12 bases had no gene match. Here the CDR3 reads CASSPPMARGLVTKNIQYF. For the CDR3, the DNA is TGTGCCAGCTCACCACCGATGGCCAGGGGGCTCGTAACCAAAAACATTCAGTACTTC.

This clonotype was observed a few times. The genes are TRBV12-3 or TRBV12-4 and TRBJ2-1; 16 positions agree with TRBD2. The CDR3 extends over 18 amino acids. With V trimmed by 7 bases and J by 0 bases, 6 bases remained unmatched. CDR3 region: CASNPGLAGGSSYNEQFF. Written as DNA, the CDR3 is TGTGCCAGCAACCCGGGACTAGCGGGAGGGAGCTCCTACAATGAGCAGTTCTTC.

The chain is built from TRBV29-1 and TRBJ2-3; no firm D call. Per germline, CDR1 SQVTM and CDR2 ANQGSEA. V lost 4 bases and J 2 bases, leaving 10 bases between the germline ends. The CDR3 runs to 13 residues. The CDR3: CSVGLWITDTQYF. The CDR3 DNA follows: TGCAGCGTTGGCTTGTGGATCACAGATACGCAGTATTTT.

The rearrangement uses TRBV21-1 and TRBJ2-3. TRBV21-1 is assigned pseudogene status. The CDR3 is made up of 15 amino acids. The CDR3, as DNA: TGTGCCAGCAGCGTTGGAGCTTTTTGCACAGATACGCAGTATTTT. Protein: CASSVGAFCTDTQYF.

A word on this clonotype: A single base separates this from a much larger clone, so it may be a read error. This chain joins TRBV7-6 and TRBJ2-2; 10 bases are a match to TRBD2. The V segment lost 6 bases and the J segment 2 bases; nucleotides outside the gene matches: 12. CDR1 SGHVS and CDR2 FNYEAQ come from the germline V gene. The CDR3 runs 18 residues. CDR3 DNA: TGTGCCAGCAGTCCCGTGCTAGCGGGAGCGATAAACACCGGGGAGCTGTTTTTT. Translated: CASSPVLAGAINTGELFF.

Only a few counts were recorded for this clonotype. V usage is TRBV7-9 and J usage is TRBJ2-7; 10 bases fit TRBD1. The CDR3 runs to 12 residues. CDR1 and CDR2 from the germline V gene are SEHNR and FQNEAQ (reference sequence). The V and J ends lost 11 bases and 2 bases, in that order; junction bases with no gene match: 3. CDR3 in DNA: TGTGCCGGGACAGGGGATACCTACGAGCAGTACTTC. It yields the protein CAGTGDTYEQYF.

This chain joins TRBV20-1 and TRBJ2-5, with D uncertain. Germline V gives CDR1 DFQATT, CDR2 SNEGSKA (reference sequence). The CDR3 has 13 amino acids. Trimming stripped 0 bases from V and 5 bases from J, with 10 bases between. CDR3 sequence: CSARDLVGETQYF. Written as DNA, the CDR3 is TGCAGTGCTAGAGATCTCGTTGGGGAGACCCAGTACTTC.

This chain links TRBV24-1 with TRBJ2-2, with no clear D. CDR1 and CDR2 (germline): KGHDR, SFDVKD. Trimming left V 10 bases short and J 2 bases short, with 7 bases between. CDR3 size: 12 residues. CDR3 nucleotide sequence: TGTGCCACTAACAGCAACACCGGGGAGCTGTTTTTT. This translates into CATNSNTGELFF.

This clonotype was seen more than once but under ten times. V gene TRBV12-5 combines with J gene TRBJ1-1; weak D call: TRBD1 (6 bases). Germline CDR1 and CDR2: LGHNT and FRNRAP. The CDR3 runs to 12 residues. V lost 3 bases and J 5 bases, leaving 7 bases between the germline ends. The CDR3 here is CASGLQGTEAFF. DNA of the CDR3: TGTGCTAGTGGTTTACAGGGTACTGAAGCTTTCTTT. Drawing the rest from reference TRBV12-5 and TRBJ1-1, the complete variable domain is DARVTQTPRHKVTEMGQEVTMRCQPILGHNTVFWYRQTMMQGLELLAYFRNRAPLDDSGMPKDRFSAEMPDATLATLKIQPSEPRDSAVYFCASGLQGTEAFFGQGTRLTVV.

The CDR3 DNA reads TGTGCCAGCTGTAGACAGGGGGCAAGCTCCTACGAGCAGTACTTC. This encodes CASCRQGASSYEQYF. The chain is built from TRBV2 and TRBJ2-7, with 10 bases matching TRBD1. Trimming at V came to 8 bases and at J to 0 bases, leaving 7 bases not matched to a gene. Germline-derived CDR1 and CDR2 are SNHLY and FYNNEI. This CDR3 has 15 amino acids.

The CDR3 loop is CASSRRQGASYGYTF. CDR3 sequence (DNA): TGTGCCAGCAGCCGTCGACAGGGAGCCTCCTATGGCTACACCTTC. The chain is built from TRBV6-5 and TRBJ1-2; TRBD1 matches 7 bases. V dropped 6 bases and J dropped 4; count of bases not matched to a gene: 11. This CDR3 contains 15 residues. Germline CDR1 reads MNHEY; CDR2 reads SVGAGI.

The rearrangement joins TRBV4-1 to TRBJ1-5; 7 bases agree with TRBD1. V dropped 4 bases and J dropped 0; count of bases not matched to a gene: 9. In germline, CDR1 is MGHRA, CDR2 YSYEKL. There are 17 residues in the CDR3. Here the CDR3 reads CASSRDDRAYSNQPQHF. CDR3 nucleotide sequence: TGCGCCAGCAGCCGCGATGACAGGGCCTATAGCAATCAGCCCCAGCATTTT.

This chain joins TRBV6-5 and TRBJ2-3, with 9 nucleotides matching TRBD2. The germline CDR1 and CDR2 sequences are MNHEY and SVGAGI. This CDR3 has 16 residues. With V trimmed by 0 bases and J by 1 base, 2 bases remained unmatched. In DNA form, the CDR3 reads TGTGCCAGCAGTTACTCGAGGACTAGCGGCACAGATACGCAGTATTTT. Its translation: CASSYSRTSGTDTQYF.

This clonotype was detected once. DNA of the CDR3: TGTGCCAGCAGCTTAATCGGGGGAGGGATGAACACTGAAGCTTTCTTT. This codes for CASSLIGGGMNTEAFF. The chain recombines TRBV7-2 with TRBJ1-1; D is perhaps TRBD1 (5 bases). The CDR3 consists of 16 residues. The V end was cut by 2 bases, the J end by 0 bases, with 13 bases between. In germline, CDR1 is SGHTA, CDR2 FQGNSA.

This clonotype has a handful of counts. The rearrangement uses TRBV12-3 or TRBV12-4 and TRBJ1-1; D possibly corresponds to TRBD1 (6 bases). Trimming cost V 1 base and J 5 bases, with 20 bases left between them. There are 17 residues in the CDR3. CDR3 loop: CASSLGLPRGVGTEAFF. CDR3 DNA sequence: TGTGCCAGCAGTTTAGGTCTTCCGAGGGGGGTTGGGACTGAAGCTTTCTTT.

There are a few counts of this clonotype. The chain recombines TRBV28 with TRBJ2-1; D gene ambiguous. CDR3 size: 14 residues. The V end was cut by 3 bases, the J end by 3 bases, with 9 bases between. Germline values: CDR1 MDHEN, CDR2 SYDVKM. In nucleotides, the CDR3 is TGTGCCAGCAGTTTTTCACATCTCTACAATGAGCAGTTCTTC. This encodes CASSFSHLYNEQFF.

This clonotype was counted a few times. J is TRBJ2-2 and V is TRBV2; D ambiguous. This CDR3 is built from 12 residues. Germline CDR1 and CDR2: SNHLY and FYNNEI. The V gene lost 2 bases and the J gene lost 5 bases, with 3 bases spanning the gap. CDR3 bases: TGTGCCAGCAGTGAATGGACCGGGGAGCTGTTTTTT. Residues: CASSEWTGELFF.

This clonotype was detected only a few times. This rearrangement joins TRBV21-1 to TRBJ2-5. TRBV21-1 is shown as a pseudogene. This CDR3 contains 13 residues. The CDR3 region is CASSKGLGETQYF. For the CDR3, the DNA is TGTGCCAGCAGCAAAGGTTTGGGGGAGACCCAGTACTTC.

This chain links TRBV2 with TRBJ1-1; unclear D gene. The V gene lost 8 bases and the J gene lost 1 base, with 20 bases spanning the gap. Germline CDR1 reads SNHLY; CDR2 reads FYNNEI. The CDR3 consists of 16 residues. The CDR3 DNA sequence: TGTGCCAGCCTTCCAGAACCTGGAAACACGAACACTGAAGCTTTCTTT. This sequence encodes CASLPEPGNTNTEAFF.

The chain carries TRBV29-1 and TRBJ2-3; no clear D gene. Germline V CDR1 and CDR2: SQVTM, ANQGSEA. The CDR3 consists of 13 residues. The V gene lost 1 base and the J gene lost 4 bases, with 9 bases spanning the gap. Here the CDR3 reads CSVEGSAADTQYF. The CDR3 DNA sequence: TGCAGCGTTGAAGGGAGTGCAGCAGATACGCAGTATTTT.

This clonotype was picked up a small number of times. The J gene is TRBJ2-1, the V gene TRBV7-8; 9 nucleotides agree with TRBD1. CDR1 is SGHVS, CDR2 FQNEAQ, per germline. After removal of 3 bases from V and 9 bases from J, the junction contained 3 bases not matched to a gene. This CDR3 contains 13 residues. The CDR3 protein is CASSFTGGGEQFF. CDR3 nucleotides: TGTGCCAGCAGCTTTACAGGGGGCGGTGAGCAGTTCTTC.

A few counts support this clonotype. The V call is TRBV7-9, the J call TRBJ2-7; the D call may be TRBD1 or TRBD2 (5 bases each). CDR1 and CDR2 from the germline V gene are SEHNR and FQNEAQ (reference sequence). The CDR3 totals 15 residues. V shed 5 bases and J shed 1 base, with 15 bases lying between them. CDR3 sequence: CASSPRDAYSYEQYF. The CDR3 bases are TGTGCCAGCAGCCCCCGGGACGCCTATTCCTACGAGCAGTACTTC.